The 9 T cell receptor beta chains below all came from one sample that was sequenced in a study of blood T cell repertoires in COVID-19. Sequencing used immunoSEQ multiplex PCR; TCRdb keeps in-frame clones, though not all of them. Among some 120,000 clones listed, around nine tenths were seen once. Source material: peripheral blood. Every receptor here comes from a man aged 45-65 years with acute or convalescent COVID-19.

The chain couples TRBV19 to TRBJ1-2; the match to TRBD1 covers 8 bases. The CDR3 runs to 17 residues. Germline CDR1 is LNHDA and CDR2 is SQIVND (reference sequence). V dropped 3 bases and J dropped 4; count of bases not matched to a gene: 13. CDR3 DNA sequence: TGTGCCAGTAGTATCGACAGGGGAGCTGATCTTCTCTATGGCTACACCTTC. The encoded protein is CASSIDRGADLLYGYTF. Combining the CDR3 with reference TRBV19 and TRBJ1-2 gives the whole variable domain DGGITQSPKYLFRKEGQNVTLSCEQNLNHDAMYWYRQDPGQGLRLIYYSQIVNDFQKGDIAEGYSVSREKKESFPLTVTSAQKNPTAFYLCASSIDRGADLLYGYTFGSGTRLTVV.

CDR3 sequence (DNA): TGTGCCAGTGTTCAGGGGGCAGGTGAAAAACTGTTTTTT. It encodes CASVQGAGEKLFF. The J gene is TRBJ1-4, the V gene TRBV19; TRBD1 aligns across 8 bases. CDR1 is LNHDA, CDR2 SQIVND, per germline (reference sequence). After removal of 8 bases from V and 7 bases from J, the junction contained 6 bases not matched to a gene. The CDR3 consists of 13 residues.

The V gene is TRBV2, the J gene TRBJ2-3; D gene ambiguous. Germline V gives CDR1 SNHLY, CDR2 FYNNEI. Trimming removed 7 bases from V and 6 bases from J, with 17 bases in between. This CDR3 has 14 residues. CDR3 in amino acids: CASNQRHNVDTQYF. Written as DNA, the CDR3 is TGTGCCAGCAACCAGAGGCACAATGTGGATACGCAGTATTTT.

V and J are TRBV19 and TRBJ2-3; 10 bases fit TRBD2. The CDR3 loop spans 14 amino acids. Trimming at V came to 6 bases and at J to 4 bases, leaving 4 bases not matched to a gene. The V gene's germline CDR1 is LNHDA and CDR2 SQIVND (reference sequence). The CDR3 here is CASSYSGRSDTQYF. The CDR3 region has the DNA TGTGCCAGTAGCTATAGCGGGAGGTCAGATACGCAGTATTTT.

J is TRBJ2-5 and V is TRBV5-1; 9 positions match TRBD1. Trimming took 4 bases from V and 5 from J; bases not matched to a gene: 3. This CDR3 contains 13 residues. Per germline, CDR1 SGHRS and CDR2 YFSETQ. CDR3 residues: CASSPGTGETQYF. The CDR3 coding sequence is TGCGCCAGCAGCCCGGGGACAGGGGAGACCCAGTACTTC.

The chain combines TRBV21-1 with TRBJ1-2. TRBV21-1 constitutes a pseudogene. This CDR3 is 11 amino acids long. The CDR3 DNA is TGTGCCAGCAGCAATAGTTTGGGCTACACCTTC. It is translated as CASSNSLGYTF.

In this sample, this clone turned up a few times. The chain carries TRBV30 and TRBJ2-7, with D possibly being TRBD2 (5 bases). The ends were cut back, 1 base at V and 1 base at J, with 17 bases in the middle. Germline V gene lookup returns CDR1 GTSNPN and CDR2 SVGIG (reference sequence). The CDR3 sequence is 16 residues long. The chain's CDR3 is CAWSEQPGSGSYEQYF. Here the CDR3 DNA reads TGTGCCTGGAGTGAACAACCGGGGTCGGGGTCCTACGAGCAGTACTTC.

This clone was recorded once. CDR3 sequence: CASSVVGGRADIQYF. The CDR3 bases are TGTGCCAGCAGCGTAGTTGGCGGGAGGGCGGACATTCAGTACTTC. The chain couples TRBV9 to TRBJ2-4; 9 bases match TRBD2. Germline V CDR1 and CDR2: SGDLS, YYNGEE. The CDR3 runs to 15 residues. V trimming: 0 bases; J trimming: 8 bases; junction bases outside the gene matches: 6.

This rearrangement joins TRBV12-3 or TRBV12-4 to TRBJ1-2, with 12 bases that match TRBD1. V lost 6 bases, J lost 7 bases, and 3 bases stayed unmatched. The CDR3 spans 13 residues. CDR3 loop: CASSRDRGLGYTF. CDR3 coding DNA: TGTGCCAGCAGCCGGGACAGGGGGCTTGGCTACACCTTC.